The 12 T cell receptor beta chains below come from one sample, sequenced in a study of blood T cell repertoires in COVID-19. Only in-frame clones appear in the TCRdb table, and some are missing; sequencing was by immunoSEQ multiplex PCR. Among under 450,000 clones listed, 70% to 85% were seen once. Material: peripheral blood. The receptor set was obtained from a human donor with acute or convalescent COVID-19. The donor label of this sample is uncertain.

The gene calls are TRBV4-1 and TRBJ2-1, with D possibly being TRBD2 (6 bases). Per germline, CDR1 MGHRA and CDR2 YSYEKL. This CDR3 comprises 20 residues. With 1 base removed from V and 4 bases from J, the gap between germline ends came to 26 bases. The CDR3 DNA sequence: TGCGCCAGCAGCCAAGGAGTGGGGGGTGTCGTTCAAAGCGTGTACAATGAGCAGTTCTTC. Residues: CASSQGVGGVVQSVYNEQFF.

The chain joins TRBV19 to TRBJ2-1; 15 bases align to TRBD2. The CDR3 length is 15 residues. V lost 5 bases to trimming and J lost 7 bases; unmatched junction nucleotides: 3. CDR1 LNHDA and CDR2 SQIVND come from the germline V gene (reference sequence). This chain's CDR3 is CASSSGLAGGNEQFF. In nucleotides, the CDR3 is TGTGCCAGTAGTTCCGGACTAGCGGGAGGGAATGAGCAGTTCTTC. Full variable domain (missing parts from reference TRBV19 and TRBJ2-1): DGGITQSPKYLFRKEGQNVTLSCEQNLNHDAMYWYRQDPGQGLRLIYYSQIVNDFQKGDIAEGYSVSREKKESFPLTVTSAQKNPTAFYLCASSSGLAGGNEQFFGPGTRLTVL.

This clone was seen once. This chain links TRBV28 with TRBJ2-3, with TRBD1 matching 7 bases. Losses at the gene ends were 4 bases for V and 5 bases for J; bases not matched to a gene: 6. The germline gives CDR1 MDHEN, CDR2 SYDVKM. This CDR3 has 14 amino acids. The CDR3 nucleotides read TGTGCCAGCAGTTCACAGGGGCCCAAAGATACGCAGTATTTT. Protein sequence: CASSSQGPKDTQYF.

The chain uses TRBV15 and TRBJ2-1, with 13 bases fitting TRBD2. The CDR3 sequence is 17 residues long. The ends lost 1 base at V and 8 bases at J; junction bases unmatched: 8. Germline CDR1 reads LNHNV; CDR2 reads YYDKDF (reference sequence). The CDR3, as DNA: TGTGCCACCAGCAGAGCTTTGACTAGCGGGAGGAAAGATGAGCAGTTCTTC. Translation gives CATSRALTSGRKDEQFF.

This clone appeared a few times. The V and J genes are TRBV6-1 and TRBJ1-1; the D gene is possibly TRBD1 (5 bases). Germline CDR1 is MNHNS and CDR2 is SASEGT. Trimming pared 3 bases from V and 5 bases from J, leaving 13 bases between. This CDR3 region has 14 residues. CDR3: CASSEGTTGTEAFF. In nucleotides, the CDR3 is TGTGCCAGCAGTGAGGGGACTACTGGGACTGAAGCTTTCTTT.

V and J are TRBV11-2 and TRBJ1-1; a possible D gene is TRBD1 (6 bases). This CDR3 region has 14 residues. V was clipped by 5 bases and J by 1 base, with 11 bases between them. The germline CDR1 and CDR2 sequences are SGHAT and FQNNGV. This CDR3 is CASSAGTQNTEAFF. Here the CDR3 DNA reads TGTGCCAGCAGCGCCGGGACACAGAACACTGAAGCTTTCTTT.

The chain joins TRBV27 to TRBJ2-7; D might be TRBD1 (5 bases). V shed 3 bases and J shed 2 bases, with 11 bases lying between them. The CDR3 has 14 amino acids. Germline V gene sequence: CDR1 MNHEY, CDR2 SMNVEV (reference sequence). This chain's CDR3 is CASSLAGAPYEQYF. The CDR3 nucleotides are TGTGCCAGCAGTTTGGCTGGGGCGCCCTACGAGCAGTACTTC.

The rearrangement links TRBV6-4 to TRBJ2-1, with D possibly matching TRBD1 (6 bases). The CDR3 runs to 15 residues. Deletions cut 6 bases from V and 4 bases from J, with 16 bases between. The V gene's germline CDR1 is MRHNA and CDR2 SNTAGT. The CDR3 reads CASRPDRSAYNEQFF. CDR3 bases: TGTGCCAGCAGACCTGACAGGTCGGCGTACAATGAGCAGTTCTTC.

This clone came up once. V and J are TRBV28 and TRBJ1-1, with 7 positions matching TRBD1. Losses at the gene ends were 7 bases for V and 2 bases for J; bases not matched to a gene: 10. CDR1 and CDR2 from the germline V gene are MDHEN and SYDVKM. The CDR3 has 15 amino acids. The CDR3: CASTDPGGRNTEAFF. CDR3 in DNA: TGTGCCAGCACCGATCCAGGGGGGCGTAACACTGAAGCTTTCTTT.

This chain uses TRBV5-4 with TRBJ2-1; 10 bases line up with TRBD2. Germline assignment: CDR1 SGHNT and CDR2 YYREEE (reference sequence). CDR3 length: 15 amino acids. V lost 4 bases and J lost 4; bases outside the gene matches: 5. CDR3 DNA: TGTGCCAGCAGCATTAGCGGGAGGACTTACAATGAGCAGTTCTTC. Protein: CASSISGRTYNEQFF. Full variable domain (missing parts from reference TRBV5-4 and TRBJ2-1): ETGVTQSPTHLIKTRGQQVTLRCSSQSGHNTVSWYQQALGQGPQFIFQYYREEENGRGNFPPRFSGLQFPNYSSELNVNALELDDSALYLCASSISGRTYNEQFFGPGTRLTVL.

The rearrangement uses TRBV3-1 (or the pseudogene TRBV3-2) and TRBJ2-7, with 8 bases that match TRBD2. Germline values: CDR1 LGHDT, CDR2 YNNKEL (reference sequence). The V and J ends lost 1 base and 3 bases, in that order; junction bases with no gene match: 8. This CDR3 contains 16 residues. The CDR3 nucleotides read TGTGCCAGCAGCCAAGGTAGCGGGCTAGCGGGCTACGAGCAGTACTTC. Encoded protein: CASSQGSGLAGYEQYF.

This clone turned up a few times. The chain recombines TRBV11-2 with TRBJ2-2, with D perhaps matching TRBD2 (5 bases). CDR3 length: 17 residues. Germline V gene lookup returns CDR1 SGHAT and CDR2 FQNNGV. The V end was cut by 1 base, the J end by 7 bases, with 19 bases between. Here the CDR3 DNA reads TGTGCCAGCAGCTTAGTGGCAGGCCTCTTGGGGAGCGGGGAGCTGTTTTTT. Protein product: CASSLVAGLLGSGELFF. Full variable domain (outside the CDR3, taken from reference TRBV11-2 and TRBJ2-2): EAGVAQSPRYKIIEKRQSVAFWCNPISGHATLYWYQQILGQGPKLLIQFQNNGVVDDSQLPKDRFSAERLKGVDSTLKIQPAKLEDSAVYLCASSLVAGLLGSGELFFGEGSRLTVL.